The 8 T cell receptor beta chains below come from one sample, sequenced in a study of T cell responses to AZD1222 COVID-19 vaccine (dated by TCRdb to the early 2020s). Reading the label with the study, this specimen's time point is: about 28 days (+/-7) after the second vaccine dose. Preparation of the library involved the immunoSEQ multiplex PCR assay. TCRdb stores this immuneACCESS table with in-frame sequences only. Part of the clones is absent; in the studies checked, under half of the shortfall reflects unresolved V genes, and no reason is known for the rest. The sample table lists some 94,000 clones, approximately 89% of them with a count of one. Of the sample, approximately 5% is held by the ten largest clones. Specimen: peripheral blood, collected 28 days after the second AZD1222 dose. These TCRs come from an adult who received the AZD1222 COVID-19 vaccine.

J is TRBJ1-4 and V is TRBV3-1 (or the pseudogene TRBV3-2); no firm D call. This CDR3 spans 12 amino acids. Germline V lookup: CDR1 LGHDT, CDR2 YNNKEL (reference sequence). Trimming took 5 bases from V and 12 from J, leaving 13 bases between them. CDR3 residues: CASSYGVSELFF. The CDR3 region has the DNA TGTGCCAGCAGCTACGGGGTATCGGAACTGTTTTTT.

This chain's CDR3 is CASSQTWTRSGYTF. Here the CDR3 DNA reads TGTGCCAGCAGCCAAACCTGGACGCGGAGTGGCTACACCTTC. The chain employs TRBV6-5 and TRBJ1-2; D is ambiguous. The germline V gene encodes CDR1 MNHEY and CDR2 SVGAGI. The V end lost 6 bases, the J end lost 7 bases, and 18 bases lay between the germline ends. The CDR3 is 14 amino acids.

In this sample, this clone turned up once. This chain uses TRBV12-3 or TRBV12-4 with TRBJ1-5; TRBD1 is a possible D gene (5 bases). The CDR3 runs 13 residues. The V gene lost 1 base and the J gene lost 5 bases, with 6 bases spanning the gap. CDR3 protein: CASSLVRDQPQHF. DNA of the CDR3: TGTGCCAGCAGTTTAGTCAGGGATCAGCCCCAGCATTTT.

The J gene is TRBJ2-2, the V gene TRBV5-4; no clear D. CDR3 length: 12 residues. Germline loops: CDR1 SGHNT, CDR2 YYREEE (reference sequence). Trimming shortened V by 4 bases and J by 5 bases, and 6 bases separated the two germline ends. CDR3 amino acids: CASSPITGELFF. The CDR3 nucleotides are TGTGCCAGCAGCCCGATTACCGGGGAGCTGTTTTTT.

Only one count was recorded for this clone. The chain employs TRBV5-5 and TRBJ1-2; D is possibly TRBD1 (5 bases). The CDR3 consists of 16 residues. Between the trimmed V and J ends, which lost 4 bases and 3 bases, there was a span of 19 bases. The germline gives CDR1 SGHKS, CDR2 YYEKEE (reference sequence). CDR3 coding DNA: TGTGCCAGCAGCGCCCGCAGACAGAAAATCGACTATGGCTACACCTTC. The encoded protein is CASSARRQKIDYGYTF.

The chain links TRBV4-3 to TRBJ2-3; 7 bases agree with TRBD1. The length of the CDR3 is 16 residues. Germline loops: CDR1 LGHNA, CDR2 YSLEER. V lost 2 bases, J lost 2 bases, and 7 bases stayed unmatched. The DNA for the CDR3 is TGCGCCAGCAGCCAAAGACAGGGTGGGCCCACAGATACGCAGTATTTT. Protein sequence: CASSQRQGGPTDTQYF.

The V gene is TRBV6-5, the J gene TRBJ2-7, with D tentatively TRBD1 or TRBD2 (5 bases each). Trimming took off 4 bases at V and 2 bases at J, with 12 bases between the two ends. The CDR3 runs 14 residues. CDR1 and CDR2 (germline): MNHEY, SVGAGI. In nucleotides, the CDR3 is TGTGCCAGCAGTTCCGGGCAGGGACCCTACGAGCAGTACTTC. This codes for CASSSGQGPYEQYF.

The gene calls are TRBV4-1 and TRBJ1-4; no clear D gene. Looked up from germline, CDR1 is MGHRA and CDR2 is YSYEKL. The CDR3 spans 13 residues. V lost 6 bases and J lost 0, with 5 bases in between. Here the CDR3 DNA reads TGCGCCAGCAGTGGCCCAACTAATGAAAAACTGTTTTTT. It encodes CASSGPTNEKLFF.